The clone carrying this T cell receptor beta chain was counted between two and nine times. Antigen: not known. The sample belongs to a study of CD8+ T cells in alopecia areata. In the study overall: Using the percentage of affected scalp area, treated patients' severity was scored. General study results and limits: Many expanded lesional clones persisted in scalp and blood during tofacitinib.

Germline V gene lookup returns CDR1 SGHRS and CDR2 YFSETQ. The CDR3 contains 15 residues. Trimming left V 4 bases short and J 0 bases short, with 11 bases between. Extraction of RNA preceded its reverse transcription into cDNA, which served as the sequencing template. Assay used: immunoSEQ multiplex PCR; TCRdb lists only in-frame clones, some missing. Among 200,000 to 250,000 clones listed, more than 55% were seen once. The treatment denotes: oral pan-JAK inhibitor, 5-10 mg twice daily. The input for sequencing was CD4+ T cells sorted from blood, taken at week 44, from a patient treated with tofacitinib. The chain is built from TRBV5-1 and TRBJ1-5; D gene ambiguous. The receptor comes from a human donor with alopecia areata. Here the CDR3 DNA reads TGCGCCAGCAGCCCGGACGGCGATAGCAATCAGCCCCAGCATTTT. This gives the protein CASSPDGDSNQPQHF.